The source of this T cell receptor beta chain is a study of regulatory T cells in long-lasting Graves disease. Time point defined: persistent/refractory GD, antithyroid drugs over 5 years with positive TRAb. Extracted RNA from PBMCs served as the source of the TCR library. This clonotype was counted many times. The authors built TCR beta libraries using iRepertoire HTBI primers and Arm-PCR of CDR3 regions. TCRdb analysed the multiplex PCR reads with MiXCR anew, one entry per CDR3 protein. The sample lists hundreds of thousands of distinct CDR3 sequences, around a fifth occurring once. The TCR sequence derives from a female donor with Graves disease. Sequencing used peripheral blood mononuclear cells (PBMCs), obtained when the disease was refractory, from a patient treated with antithyroid drugs.

The CDR3 sequence: CSASVENIQYF. In DNA, the CDR3 is TGCAGTGCTAGCGTTGAAAACATTCAGTACTTC. The V call is TRBV20-1, the J call TRBJ2-4; no clear D gene. This CDR3 has 11 residues. Trimming cost V 3 bases and J 5 bases, with 5 bases left between them. Looked up from germline, CDR1 is DFQATT and CDR2 is SNEGSKA (reference sequence).